This T cell receptor beta chain was captured by sequencing in a study of CD8+ T cells in alopecia areata. The CDR3 runs 16 residues. Per germline, CDR1 MNHNS and CDR2 SASEGT. Treatment indicated: oral pan-JAK inhibitor, 5-10 mg twice daily. Following RNA extraction, reverse transcription yielded cDNA that acted as the sequencing template. Clones were sequenced by immunoSEQ multiplex PCR, and TCRdb holds only the in-frame ones, with some missing. This table has approximately 140,000 clones, approximately 86% appearing once. The origin of this receptor is a human donor with alopecia areata. V gene TRBV6-1 combines with J gene TRBJ2-5; 8 bases align to TRBD1. The last part of the DNA fits TRBJ2-7 better; the J call may be wrong. This specimen was CD8+ T cells sorted from blood, taken at week 4, from a patient treated with tofacitinib. CDR3 sequence reads: CASSEVGRGQGYEQYF. As DNA, the CDR3 is TGTGCCAGCAGTGAAGTCGGCAGGGGGCAAGGGTACGAGCAGTACTTC.